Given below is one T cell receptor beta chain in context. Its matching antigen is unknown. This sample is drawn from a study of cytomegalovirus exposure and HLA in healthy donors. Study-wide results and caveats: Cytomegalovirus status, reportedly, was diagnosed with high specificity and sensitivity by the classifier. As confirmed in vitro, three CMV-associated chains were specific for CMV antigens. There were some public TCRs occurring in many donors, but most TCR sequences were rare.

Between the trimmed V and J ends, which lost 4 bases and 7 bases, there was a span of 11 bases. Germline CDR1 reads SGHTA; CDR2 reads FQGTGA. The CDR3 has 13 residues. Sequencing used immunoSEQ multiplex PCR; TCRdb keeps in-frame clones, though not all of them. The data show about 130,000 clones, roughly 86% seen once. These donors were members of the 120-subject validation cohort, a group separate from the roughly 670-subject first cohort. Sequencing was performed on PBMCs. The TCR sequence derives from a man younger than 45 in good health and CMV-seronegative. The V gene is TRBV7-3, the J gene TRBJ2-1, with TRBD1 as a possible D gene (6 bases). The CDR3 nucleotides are TGTGCCAGCAGCTGGGATAGGGGGAATGAGCAGTTCTTC. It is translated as CASSWDRGNEQFF.